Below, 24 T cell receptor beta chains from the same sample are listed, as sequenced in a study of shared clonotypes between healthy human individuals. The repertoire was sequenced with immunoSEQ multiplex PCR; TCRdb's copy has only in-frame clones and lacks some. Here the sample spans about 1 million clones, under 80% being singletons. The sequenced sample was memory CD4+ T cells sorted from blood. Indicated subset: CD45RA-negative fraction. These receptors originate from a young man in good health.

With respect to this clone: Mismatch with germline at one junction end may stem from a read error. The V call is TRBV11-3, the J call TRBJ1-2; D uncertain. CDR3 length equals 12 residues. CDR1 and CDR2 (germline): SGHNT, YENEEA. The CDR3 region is CASSIDTNGYTF. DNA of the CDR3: TGTGCCAGCAGCATAGACACCAATGGCTACACCTTC.

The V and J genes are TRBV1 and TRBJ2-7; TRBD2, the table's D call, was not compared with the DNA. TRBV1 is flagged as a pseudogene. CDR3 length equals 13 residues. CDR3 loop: CTSPKAGNDEQYF. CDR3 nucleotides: TGCACCAGCCCTAAAGCGGGTAACGACGAGCAGTACTTC.

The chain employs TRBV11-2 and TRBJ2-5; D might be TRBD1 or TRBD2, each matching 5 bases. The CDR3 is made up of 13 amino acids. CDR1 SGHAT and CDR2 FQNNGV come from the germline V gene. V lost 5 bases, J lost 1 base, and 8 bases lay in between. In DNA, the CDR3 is TGTGCCAGCAGCCGTGGGACCCAAGAGACCCAGTACTTC. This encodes CASSRGTQETQYF.

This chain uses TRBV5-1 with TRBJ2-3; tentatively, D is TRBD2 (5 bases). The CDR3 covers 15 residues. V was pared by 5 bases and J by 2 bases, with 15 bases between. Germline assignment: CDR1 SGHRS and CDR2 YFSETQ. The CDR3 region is CASSGRGRDTDTQYF. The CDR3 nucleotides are TGCGCCAGCAGTGGCAGAGGGAGAGACACAGATACGCAGTATTTT.

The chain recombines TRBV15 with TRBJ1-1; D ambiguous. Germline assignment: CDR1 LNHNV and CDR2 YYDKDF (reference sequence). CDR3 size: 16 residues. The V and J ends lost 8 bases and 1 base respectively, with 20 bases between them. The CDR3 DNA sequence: TGTGCCACCGGAAGACGAAAAGTGGCAGCGAACACTGAAGCTTTCTTT. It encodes CATGRRKVAANTEAFF.

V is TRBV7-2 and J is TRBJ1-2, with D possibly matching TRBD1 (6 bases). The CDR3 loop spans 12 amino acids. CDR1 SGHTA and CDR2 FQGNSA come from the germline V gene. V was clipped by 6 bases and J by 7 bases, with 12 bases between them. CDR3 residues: CASRPTGPGYTF. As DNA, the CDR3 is TGTGCCAGCAGGCCGACAGGCCCTGGCTACACCTTC.

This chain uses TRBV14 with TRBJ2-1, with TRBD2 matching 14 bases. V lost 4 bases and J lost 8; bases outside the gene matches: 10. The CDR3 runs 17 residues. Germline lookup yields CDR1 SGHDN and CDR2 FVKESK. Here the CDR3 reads CASSRGLAGGWEDEQFF. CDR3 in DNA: TGTGCCAGCAGCCGCGGACTAGCGGGGGGATGGGAGGATGAGCAGTTCTTC. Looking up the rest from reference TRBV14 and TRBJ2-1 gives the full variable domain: EAGVTQFPSHSVIEKGQTVTLRCDPISGHDNLYWYRRVMGKEIKFLLHFVKESKQDESGMPNNRFLAERTGGTYSTLKVQPAELEDSGVYFCASSRGLAGGWEDEQFFGPGTRLTVL.

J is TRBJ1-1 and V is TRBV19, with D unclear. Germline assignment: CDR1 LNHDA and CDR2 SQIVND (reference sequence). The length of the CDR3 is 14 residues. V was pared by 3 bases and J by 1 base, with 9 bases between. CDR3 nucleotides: TGTGCCAGTAGTATGTTACCCGGGAACACTGAAGCTTTCTTT. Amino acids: CASSMLPGNTEAFF. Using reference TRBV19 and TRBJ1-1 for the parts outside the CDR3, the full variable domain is DGGITQSPKYLFRKEGQNVTLSCEQNLNHDAMYWYRQDPGQGLRLIYYSQIVNDFQKGDIAEGYSVSREKKESFPLTVTSAQKNPTAFYLCASSMLPGNTEAFFGQGTRLTVV.

CDR3 in amino acids: CASSPTSVSTDTQYF. CDR3 in DNA: TGTGCCAGCTCACCGACTAGCGTCAGCACAGATACGCAGTATTTT. This chain uses TRBV18 with TRBJ2-3, with 8 bases that match TRBD2. CDR3 length: 15 residues. Germline V gene lookup returns CDR1 KGHSH and CDR2 LQKENI. The V gene end was trimmed by 3 bases and the J gene end by 0 bases; junction bases not matched to a gene: 2.

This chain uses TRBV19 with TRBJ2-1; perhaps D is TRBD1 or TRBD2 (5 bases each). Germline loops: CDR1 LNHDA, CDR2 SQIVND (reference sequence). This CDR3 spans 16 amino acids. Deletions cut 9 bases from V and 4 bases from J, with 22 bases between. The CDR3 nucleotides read TGTGCCAGCGTAACTTCCCCCGGGGCGGAGTACAATGAGCAGTTCTTC. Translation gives CASVTSPGAEYNEQFF. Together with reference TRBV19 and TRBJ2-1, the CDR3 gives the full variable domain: DGGITQSPKYLFRKEGQNVTLSCEQNLNHDAMYWYRQDPGQGLRLIYYSQIVNDFQKGDIAEGYSVSREKKESFPLTVTSAQKNPTAFYLCASVTSPGAEYNEQFFGPGTRLTVL.

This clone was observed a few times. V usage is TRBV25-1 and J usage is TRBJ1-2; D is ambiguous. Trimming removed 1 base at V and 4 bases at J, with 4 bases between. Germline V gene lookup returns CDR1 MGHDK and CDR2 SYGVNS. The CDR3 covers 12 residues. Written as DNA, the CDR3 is TGTGCCAGCAGTGAATCCGCCTATGGCTACACCTTC. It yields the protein CASSESAYGYTF.

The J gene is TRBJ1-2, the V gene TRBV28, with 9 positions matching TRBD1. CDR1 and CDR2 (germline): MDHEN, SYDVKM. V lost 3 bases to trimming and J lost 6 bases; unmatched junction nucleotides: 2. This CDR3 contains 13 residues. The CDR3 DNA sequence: TGTGCCAGCAGTTTGAACAGGGGGCATGGCTACACCTTC. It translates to CASSLNRGHGYTF.

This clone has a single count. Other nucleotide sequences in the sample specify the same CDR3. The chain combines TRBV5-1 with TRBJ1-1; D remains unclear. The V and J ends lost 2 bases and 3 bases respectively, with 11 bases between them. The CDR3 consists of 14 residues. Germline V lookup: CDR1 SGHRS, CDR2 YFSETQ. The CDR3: CASSFQGGDTEAFF. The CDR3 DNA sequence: TGCGCCAGCAGCTTCCAAGGTGGTGACACTGAAGCTTTCTTT.

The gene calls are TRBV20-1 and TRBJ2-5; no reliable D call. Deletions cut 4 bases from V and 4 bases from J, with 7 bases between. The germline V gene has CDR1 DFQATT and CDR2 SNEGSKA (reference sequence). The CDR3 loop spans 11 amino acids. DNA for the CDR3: TGCAGTGCTACGGTTTTAGAGACCCAGTACTTC. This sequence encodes CSATVLETQYF.

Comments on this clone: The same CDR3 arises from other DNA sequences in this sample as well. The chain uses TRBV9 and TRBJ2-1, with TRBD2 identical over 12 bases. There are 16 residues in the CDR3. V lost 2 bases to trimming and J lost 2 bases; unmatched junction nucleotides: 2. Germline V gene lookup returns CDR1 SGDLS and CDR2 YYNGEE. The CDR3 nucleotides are TGTGCCAGCAGCGTCCTAGCGGGGGGGCCCTACAATGAGCAGTTCTTC. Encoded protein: CASSVLAGGPYNEQFF.

Here the CDR3 DNA reads TGCGCCAGCAGCCCATCAGGGACTGGGGCCAACGTCCTGACTTTC. It is translated as CASSPSGTGANVLTF. This chain links TRBV5-1 with TRBJ2-6; D is perhaps TRBD1 (5 bases). V was trimmed by 4 bases and J by 2 bases, leaving 10 bases between them. This CDR3 region has 15 residues. Germline CDR1 and CDR2: SGHRS and YFSETQ.

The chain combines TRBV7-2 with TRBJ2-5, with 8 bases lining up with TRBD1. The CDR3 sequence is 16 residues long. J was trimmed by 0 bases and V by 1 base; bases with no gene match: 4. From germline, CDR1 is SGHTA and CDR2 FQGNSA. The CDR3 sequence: CASSLVGDRHQETQYF. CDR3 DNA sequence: TGTGCCAGCAGCTTAGTAGGGGACAGGCACCAAGAGACCCAGTACTTC.

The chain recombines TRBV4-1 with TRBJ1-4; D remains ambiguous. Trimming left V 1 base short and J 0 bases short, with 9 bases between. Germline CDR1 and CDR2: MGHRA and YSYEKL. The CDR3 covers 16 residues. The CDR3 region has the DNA TGCGCCAGCAGCCAAGGCAACGGAGCAACTAATGAAAAACTGTTTTTT. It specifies CASSQGNGATNEKLFF.

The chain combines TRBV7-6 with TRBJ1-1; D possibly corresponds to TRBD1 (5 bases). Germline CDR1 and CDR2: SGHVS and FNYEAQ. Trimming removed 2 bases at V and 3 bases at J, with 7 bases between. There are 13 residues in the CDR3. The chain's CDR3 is CASSLSQDTEAFF. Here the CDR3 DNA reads TGTGCCAGCAGCTTATCACAGGACACTGAAGCTTTCTTT.

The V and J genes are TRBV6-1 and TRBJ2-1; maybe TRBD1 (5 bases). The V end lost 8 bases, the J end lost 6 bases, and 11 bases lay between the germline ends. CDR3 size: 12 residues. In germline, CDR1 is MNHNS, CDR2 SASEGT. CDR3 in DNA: TGTGCCAGCTCCCGGCAGGGCAATGAGCAGTTCTTC. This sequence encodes CASSRQGNEQFF.

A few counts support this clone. In DNA form, the CDR3 reads TGTGCCAGCTCACCACCGGCGGGAGAGGGGGTTGAGCAGTTCTTC. Translating gives CASSPPAGEGVEQFF. This sequence joins TRBV18 and TRBJ2-1; possibly TRBD2 for D (7 bases). This CDR3 region has 15 residues. Germline V CDR1 and CDR2: KGHSH, LQKENI. V lost 0 bases and J lost 9, with 15 bases in between.

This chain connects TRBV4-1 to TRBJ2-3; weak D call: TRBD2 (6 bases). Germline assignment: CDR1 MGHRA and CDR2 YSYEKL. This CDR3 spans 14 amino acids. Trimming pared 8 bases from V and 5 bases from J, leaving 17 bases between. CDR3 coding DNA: TGCGCCAGCTCCCTCTCGGGAGTCGGAGATACGCAGTATTTT. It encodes CASSLSGVGDTQYF.

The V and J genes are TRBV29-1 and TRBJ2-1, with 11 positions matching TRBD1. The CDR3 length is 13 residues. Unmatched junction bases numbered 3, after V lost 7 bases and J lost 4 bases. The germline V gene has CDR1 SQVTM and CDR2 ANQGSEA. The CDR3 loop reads CSGGTGGYNEQFF. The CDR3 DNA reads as TGCAGCGGAGGGACAGGGGGTTACAATGAGCAGTTCTTC.

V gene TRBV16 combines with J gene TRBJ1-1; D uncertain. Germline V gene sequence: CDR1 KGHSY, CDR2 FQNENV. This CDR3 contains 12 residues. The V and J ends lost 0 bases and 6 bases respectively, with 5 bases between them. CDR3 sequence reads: CASSQSGPEAFF. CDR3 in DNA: TGTGCCAGCAGCCAATCGGGCCCTGAAGCTTTCTTT.